A few counts support the clone carrying this T cell receptor beta chain. The repertoire was sequenced with immunoSEQ multiplex PCR; TCRdb's copy has only in-frame clones and lacks some. Of more than 15,000 clones in the sample, 30% to 40% were seen once. The data originate from a study of graft-versus-host responses after intestinal transplantation. The study, taken as a whole, reports: Where graft-donor T cell macrochimerism was present, patients had high graft-versus-host to host-versus-graft clonal ratios in allografts. Researchers found peak circulating GvH clone levels linked to early post-transplant HvG declines. Ileal or blood samples showed some GvH clones first, and such clones were also found in recipient marrow.

J lost 5 bases, V lost 1 base, and 11 bases had no gene match. The CDR3 covers 18 residues. The germline V gene encodes CDR1 SSHAT and CDR2 FNYEAQ (reference sequence). Investigators plated roughly 200,000 CFSE-labeled responder cells together with roughly 200,000 irradiated stimulator cells labeled with violet dye. The sequence was collected from a human patient who received an intestinal transplant. V and J are TRBV7-7 and TRBJ2-5; 12 nucleotides line up with TRBD2. Sequences were derived from alloreactive CD8+ T cells from a mixed lymphocyte reaction culture, sampled before intestinal transplant. Regarding subset: CFSE-low proliferating T cells sorted from roughly six-day pre-transplant mixed lymphocyte reaction (GvH or HvG direction). CDR3 sequence: CASSLGPSGRAQLETQYF. Written as DNA, the CDR3 is TGTGCCAGCAGCTTAGGGCCTAGCGGGAGGGCCCAGTTGGAGACCCAGTACTTC.